This T cell receptor (beta chain) was observed in a study of CD8+ T cells in alopecia areata. Study-level findings and limits: Greater clonality was observed in lesional scalp samples, especially alopecia totalis/universalis, versus normal scalp.

Sequencing templates came from extracted RNA that was reverse transcribed into cDNA. TCRdb's table, derived via immunoSEQ multiplex PCR, lists solely in-frame clones and lacks some. The sample contains 120,000 to 150,000 clones, over 80% of which appear only once. From alopecia areata patients, lesional scalp punch biopsies and peripheral blood were collected. Isolation of CD4+ and CD8+ T cells from PBMCs was achieved by sorting. The sample holds one count of this clone. Its antigen remains unknown. V lost 1 base to trimming and J lost 0 bases, with 13 bases between them. In germline, CDR1 is SGDLS, CDR2 YYNGEE. The CDR3 loop spans 16 amino acids.

The chain joins TRBV9 to TRBJ1-2; unclear D gene. The sequence was obtained from a human donor with alopecia areata. The sequencing here drew on CD8+ T cells sorted from blood, taken at week 0. The CDR3 bases are TGTGCCAGCAGCGTAAATATTGCGCGTGCTAACTATGGCTACACCTTC. Its protein product is CASSVNIARANYGYTF.